The 6 T cell receptor beta chains reported below all come from one sample, sequenced in a study of CD4 and CD8 cells across lung adenocarcinoma regions. Via MiXCR, TCRdb re-called the PCR reads, giving one row per CDR3 protein. The table has about 12,000 distinct CDR3 sequences, 47% seen once; the top ten hold 29%. The sequenced material came from CD8+ T cells from the margin of a lung tumor. These receptors all stem from a male donor with lung adenocarcinoma. The CD4 and CD8 labels of this study may be unreliable.

The rearrangement uses TRBV11-1 and TRBJ2-3; 7 positions agree with TRBD1. There are 15 residues in the CDR3. Germline V CDR1 and CDR2: SGHAT, FQDESV (reference sequence). The V and J ends lost 5 bases and 4 bases, in that order; junction bases with no gene match: 9. The CDR3 protein is CASSKTTGLADTQYF. CDR3 nucleotides: TGTGCCAGCAGCAAGACGACAGGGCTAGCAGATACGCAGTATTTT.

The rearrangement links TRBV30 to TRBJ1-1; TRBD1 agrees at 8 bases. Germline V gives CDR1 GTSNPN, CDR2 SVGIG (reference sequence). The ends lost 2 bases at V and 0 bases at J; junction bases unmatched: 8. CDR3 length equals 16 residues. This CDR3 is CAWSLPPGQVNTEAFF. The CDR3 DNA is TGTGCCTGGAGTCTTCCCCCGGGACAGGTGAACACTGAAGCTTTCTTT.

The chain carries TRBV12-3 or TRBV12-4 and TRBJ2-3, with TRBD2 matching over 12 bases. Trimming cost V 6 bases and J 1 base; bases outside gene matches: 5. This CDR3 is 16 amino acids long. The CDR3 here is CASSPGTSGRTDTQYF. For the CDR3, the DNA is TGTGCCAGCAGCCCGGGGACTAGCGGGCGCACAGATACGCAGTATTTT.

CDR3 loop: CAGGLGGLAKEIQYF. The CDR3 DNA is TGCGCCGGGGGGCTCGGTGGTCTAGCCAAAGAGATTCAGTACTTC. The V gene is TRBV10-2, the J gene TRBJ2-4, with D possibly called TRBD1 or TRBD2 (6 bases each). The CDR3 sequence is 15 residues long. The V gene's germline CDR1 is WSHSY and CDR2 SAAADI. V gave up 11 bases and J gave up 10 bases, with 27 bases separating them.

By share, this clonotype counts as medium-sized (0.01 to 0.1%). The chain employs TRBV6-2 or TRBV6-3 and TRBJ2-3; D perhaps matches TRBD2 (6 bases). CDR1 and CDR2 from the germline V gene are MNHEY and SVGEGT. The germline V and J ends were trimmed by 2 bases and 3 bases, with 12 bases remaining between them. This CDR3 is 15 amino acids long. The CDR3 nucleotides read TGTGCCAGCAGTTACCCCTCACTAGCAACAGATACGCAGTATTTT. Protein: CASSYPSLATDTQYF.

Points on this clonotype: Sequence at one end of the junction differs from germline and may be a read error. This chain joins TRBV27 and TRBJ2-3; tentative D call: TRBD2 (6 bases). Germline V lookup: CDR1 MNHEY, CDR2 SMNVEV (reference sequence). This CDR3 comprises 13 residues. CDR3: CASRVTSQETQYF. The CDR3 coding sequence is TGTGCGAGCAGGGTTACTAGCCAAGAGACGCAGTATTTT.